The T cell receptor beta chain described here comes from a study of CXCR3-negative and CXCR3-positive naive CD8 T cells. The study, taken as a whole, reports: Naive CXCR3-positive cells had TRB CDR3s more hydrophobic than those of CXCR3-negative naive cells.

By phenotype, naive CD8+ T cells were CD45RO-CCR7+CD27+CD95-. This CDR3 spans 15 amino acids. CDR1 is MNHEY, CDR2 SVGEGT, per germline. UMI-labeled TRB cDNA libraries were prepared by 5' RACE. Using the 5' RACE reads, TCRdb records one entry per CDR3 protein without DNA. Here the sample table reports roughly 93,000 distinct CDR3 sequences. On this clonotype itself: Its cognate antigen is unknown.

This chain links TRBV6-2 or TRBV6-3 with TRBJ2-1; TCRdb picks TRBD1, but there is no DNA to check that call. Sequenced: naive CXCR3+ CD8+ T cells from blood. Subset meaning: CD45RO-CCR7+CD27+CD95- naive CD8+ T cells expressing CXCR3 (TNR3+). The receptor was derived from a human donor in good health. Some clones in this sample may be carry-over from other donors' samples. The CDR3 reads CASQSTGPYYNEQFF.